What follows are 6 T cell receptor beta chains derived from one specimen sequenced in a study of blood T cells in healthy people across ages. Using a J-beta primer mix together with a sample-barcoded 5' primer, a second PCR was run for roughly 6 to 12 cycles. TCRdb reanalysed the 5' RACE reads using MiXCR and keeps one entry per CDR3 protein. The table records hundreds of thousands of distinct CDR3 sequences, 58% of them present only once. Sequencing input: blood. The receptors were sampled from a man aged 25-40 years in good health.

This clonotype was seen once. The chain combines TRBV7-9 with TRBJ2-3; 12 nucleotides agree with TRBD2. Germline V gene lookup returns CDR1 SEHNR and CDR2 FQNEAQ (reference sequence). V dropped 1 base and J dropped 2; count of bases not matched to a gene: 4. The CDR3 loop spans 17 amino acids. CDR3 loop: CASSLGTSGRITDTQYF. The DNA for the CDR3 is TGTGCCAGCAGCTTAGGAACTAGCGGGAGGATCACAGATACGCAGTATTTT.

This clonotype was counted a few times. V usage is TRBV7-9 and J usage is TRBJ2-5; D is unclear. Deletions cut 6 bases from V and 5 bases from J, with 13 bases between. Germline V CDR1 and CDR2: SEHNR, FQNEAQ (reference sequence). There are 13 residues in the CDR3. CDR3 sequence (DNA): TGTGCCAGCAGTTACGCCCCGCCGGAGACCCAGTACTTC. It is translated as CASSYAPPETQYF.

CDR3 amino acids: CASSRGSQPQHF. The CDR3 bases are TGTGCCAGCAGTCGGGGGAGTCAGCCCCAGCATTTT. The chain employs TRBV12-3 or TRBV12-4 and TRBJ1-5; possible D gene TRBD1, 5 bases. The CDR3 is 12 amino acids. The V and J ends lost 5 bases and 6 bases respectively, with 8 bases between them.

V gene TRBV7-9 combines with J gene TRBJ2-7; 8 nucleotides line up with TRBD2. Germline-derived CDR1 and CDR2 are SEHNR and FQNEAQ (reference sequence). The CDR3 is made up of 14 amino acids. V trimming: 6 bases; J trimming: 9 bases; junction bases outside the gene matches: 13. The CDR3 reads CASSPSGTRSGQYF. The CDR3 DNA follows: TGTGCCAGCAGTCCTTCCGGGACTAGAAGTGGGCAGTACTTC.

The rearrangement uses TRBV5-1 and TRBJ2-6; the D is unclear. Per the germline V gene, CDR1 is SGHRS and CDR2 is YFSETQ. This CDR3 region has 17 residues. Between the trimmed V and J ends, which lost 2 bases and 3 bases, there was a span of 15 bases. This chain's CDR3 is CASSFAHASGGANVLTF. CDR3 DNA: TGCGCCAGCAGCTTTGCTCATGCATCGGGTGGGGCCAACGTCCTGACTTTC.

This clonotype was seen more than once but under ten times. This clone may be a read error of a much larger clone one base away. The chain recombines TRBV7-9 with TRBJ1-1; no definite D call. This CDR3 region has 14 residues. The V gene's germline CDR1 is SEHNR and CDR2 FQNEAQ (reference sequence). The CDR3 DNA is TGTGCCAGCAGCGTAGCACCCGGGAACACTGAAGCTTTCTTT. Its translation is CASSVAPGNTEAFF. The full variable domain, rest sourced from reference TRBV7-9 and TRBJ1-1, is DTGVSQNPRHKITKRGQNVTFRCDPISEHNRLYWYRQTLGQGPEFLTYFQNEAQLEKSRLLSDRFSAERPKGSFSTLEIQRTEQGDSAMYLCASSVAPGNTEAFFGQGTRLTVV.